This T cell receptor (beta chain) was obtained from a study of blood T cell repertoires in COVID-19. Study in general: Italy, Spain and the United States were the sources of the convalescent and acute COVID-19 samples.

Assay: immunoSEQ multiplex PCR; the TCRdb copy retains only in-frame clones and omits some. There are about 360,000 clones in the sample; approximately 86% occur only once, and over 2.5% lies in the top ten. The CDR3 has 14 residues. Germline V gene data show CDR1 as KGHSH and CDR2 as LQKENI. V was clipped by 4 bases and J by 1 base, with 8 bases between them. This sequence originates from a human donor in a cohort sampled during active COVID-19. The V gene is TRBV18, the J gene TRBJ1-5; perhaps TRBD1 as D (6 bases). Sequencing was performed on peripheral blood. DNA for the CDR3: TGTGCCAGCTCACAAGGACAGAGCAATCAGCCCCAGCATTTT. Protein product: CASSQGQSNQPQHF.